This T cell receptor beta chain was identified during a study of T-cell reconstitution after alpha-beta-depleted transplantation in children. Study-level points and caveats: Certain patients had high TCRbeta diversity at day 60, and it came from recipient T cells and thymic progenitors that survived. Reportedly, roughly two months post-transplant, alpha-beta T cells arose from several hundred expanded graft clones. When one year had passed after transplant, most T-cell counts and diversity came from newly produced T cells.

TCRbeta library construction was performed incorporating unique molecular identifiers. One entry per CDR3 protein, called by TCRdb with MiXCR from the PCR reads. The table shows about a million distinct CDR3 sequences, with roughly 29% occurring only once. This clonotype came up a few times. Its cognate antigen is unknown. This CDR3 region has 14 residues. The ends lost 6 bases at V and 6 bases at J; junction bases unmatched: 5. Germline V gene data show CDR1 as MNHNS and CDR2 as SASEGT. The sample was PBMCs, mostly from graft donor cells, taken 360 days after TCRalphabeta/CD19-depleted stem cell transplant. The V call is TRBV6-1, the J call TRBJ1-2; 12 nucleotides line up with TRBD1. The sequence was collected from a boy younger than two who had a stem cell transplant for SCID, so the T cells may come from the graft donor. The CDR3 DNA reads TGTGCCAGCAGGGGGACAGGGGGCGGGAATGGCTACACCTTC. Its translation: CASRGTGGGNGYTF.